What follows are 25 T cell receptor beta chains derived from one specimen sequenced in a study of shared clonotypes between healthy human individuals. Method: immunoSEQ multiplex PCR; TCRdb's copy keeps in-frame clones and lacks some. The sample gives approximately 1.5 million clones, around 98% of which show up once; 0.4% to 0.45% is in the top ten. Input material: naive CD4+ T cells sorted from blood. Subset meaning: CD45RA+ positively selected. These receptors were taken from a man aged 30-40 years in good health.

The V call is TRBV27, the J call TRBJ2-1, with 8 bases matching TRBD2. V dropped 5 bases and J dropped 5; count of bases not matched to a gene: 17. CDR1 and CDR2 from the germline V gene are MNHEY and SMNVEV (reference sequence). The CDR3 spans 18 residues. CDR3 residues: CASSPIFPQRENHNEQFF. Here the CDR3 DNA reads TGTGCCAGCAGTCCCATATTTCCCCAGCGGGAGAACCACAATGAGCAGTTCTTC.

J is TRBJ1-2 and V is TRBV19, with 8 bases fitting TRBD1. Germline-derived CDR1 and CDR2 are LNHDA and SQIVND (reference sequence). The CDR3 totals 13 residues. The V segment lost 7 bases and the J segment 4 bases; nucleotides outside the gene matches: 5. CDR3 coding DNA: TGTGCCAGTACCGACAGGGGAATCTATGGCTACACCTTC. Protein product: CASTDRGIYGYTF. Together with reference TRBV19 and TRBJ1-2, the CDR3 gives the full variable domain: DGGITQSPKYLFRKEGQNVTLSCEQNLNHDAMYWYRQDPGQGLRLIYYSQIVNDFQKGDIAEGYSVSREKKESFPLTVTSAQKNPTAFYLCASTDRGIYGYTFGSGTRLTVV.

The rearrangement joins TRBV30 to TRBJ1-5; D is unresolved. V lost 5 bases to trimming and J lost 3 bases, with 11 bases between them. This CDR3 spans 13 amino acids. Germline V gene data show CDR1 as GTSNPN and CDR2 as SVGIG (reference sequence). CDR3 sequence (DNA): TGTGCCTGGGCACCGGAACACAATCAGCCCCAGCATTTT. This sequence encodes CAWAPEHNQPQHF.

V gene TRBV7-8 combines with J gene TRBJ2-7; D could derive from TRBD1 or TRBD2 (5 bases each). Trimming removed 3 bases at V and 5 bases at J, with 14 bases between. Germline values: CDR1 SGHVS, CDR2 FQNEAQ. This CDR3 is 14 amino acids long. Here the CDR3 DNA reads TGTGCCAGCAGCTTCGGGCAGGGACCAAACGAGCAGTACTTC. The encoded protein is CASSFGQGPNEQYF.

This clone appeared once. The V call is TRBV7-9, the J call TRBJ1-4, with a possible D match to TRBD1 (5 bases). The V and J ends lost 0 bases and 5 bases respectively, with 10 bases between them. Germline-derived CDR1 and CDR2 are SEHNR and FQNEAQ (reference sequence). The CDR3 is 15 residues long. In DNA form, the CDR3 reads TGTGCCAGCAGCTTAGCGCTGGGGGAGAATGAAAAACTGTTTTTT. It specifies CASSLALGENEKLFF. Supplemented by reference TRBV7-9 and TRBJ1-4, the full variable domain reads DTGVSQNPRHKITKRGQNVTFRCDPISEHNRLYWYRQTLGQGPEFLTYFQNEAQLEKSRLLSDRFSAERPKGSFSTLEIQRTEQGDSAMYLCASSLALGENEKLFFGSGTQLSVL.

The J gene is TRBJ2-3, the V gene TRBV7-3; D possibly corresponds to TRBD1 (6 bases). V was shortened by 4 bases and J by 2 bases, with 10 bases between the two germline ends. The CDR3 contains 14 residues. Per the germline V gene, CDR1 is SGHTA and CDR2 is FQGTGA. The CDR3 nucleotides are TGTGCCAGCAGCTCAGGACAGACCACAGATACGCAGTATTTT. This codes for CASSSGQTTDTQYF. Full variable domain (remainder filled in from reference TRBV7-3 and TRBJ2-3): GAGVSQTPSNKVTEKGKYVELRCDPISGHTALYWYRQSLGQGPEFLIYFQGTGAADDSGLPNDRFFAVRPEGSVSTLKIQRTERGDSAVYLCASSSGQTTDTQYFGPGTRLTVL.

CDR3 residues: CASSAQVREMSPQHF. CDR3 in DNA: TGTGCCAGCAGTGCACAAGTTCGGGAAATGTCGCCCCAGCATTTT. The rearrangement uses TRBV6-1 and TRBJ1-5; the D is unclear. CDR1 is MNHNS and CDR2 is SASEGT in the germline V gene. The CDR3 extends over 15 amino acids. With 4 bases removed from V and 9 bases from J, the gap between germline ends came to 19 bases.

V and J are TRBV2 and TRBJ1-1, with D unresolved. Germline CDR1 is SNHLY and CDR2 is FYNNEI. Trimming left V 5 bases short and J 4 bases short, with 11 bases between. The CDR3 has 13 amino acids. Written as DNA, the CDR3 is TGTGCCAGCAGTTATGCCGGCGGCACTGAAGCTTTCTTT. It translates to CASSYAGGTEAFF.

The V and J genes are TRBV11-2 and TRBJ1-4, with 7 bases aligning to TRBD1. V lost 2 bases to trimming and J lost 6 bases; unmatched junction nucleotides: 3. This CDR3 contains 14 residues. CDR1 SGHAT and CDR2 FQNNGV come from the germline V gene. The CDR3 reads CASSLIQGYEKLFF. The CDR3 bases are TGTGCCAGCAGCTTAATACAGGGGTATGAAAAACTGTTTTTT.

The CDR3 is CASSESIGTPSYEQYF. In DNA form, the CDR3 reads TGTGCCAGCAGTGAATCCATCGGGACACCCTCCTACGAGCAGTACTTC. The chain employs TRBV25-1 and TRBJ2-7; D perhaps matches TRBD1 (6 bases). Trimming stripped 1 base from V and 0 bases from J, with 13 bases between. The CDR3 spans 16 residues. CDR1 is MGHDK and CDR2 is SYGVNS in the germline V gene.

This rearrangement joins TRBV7-2 to TRBJ1-5, with D possibly matching TRBD1 (5 bases). There are 15 residues in the CDR3. Germline CDR1 is SGHTA and CDR2 is FQGNSA. The ends were cut back, 5 bases at V and 6 bases at J, with 17 bases in the middle. DNA for the CDR3: TGTGCCAGCAGCCCCACTCGGGGGGTTCGTCAGCCCCAGCATTTT. It translates to CASSPTRGVRQPQHF.

Here the CDR3 reads CASKAGVGYTF. Here the CDR3 DNA reads TGTGCCAGCAAGGCAGGGGTTGGCTACACCTTC. V and J are TRBV27 and TRBJ1-2; tentative D call: TRBD1 (6 bases). CDR1 and CDR2 from the germline V gene are MNHEY and SMNVEV (reference sequence). The CDR3 has 11 residues. The germline V and J ends were trimmed by 7 bases and 7 bases, with 10 bases remaining between them.

The J gene is TRBJ2-5, the V gene TRBV27; D call uncertain. The CDR3 covers 13 residues. Trimming pared 5 bases from V and 7 bases from J, leaving 14 bases between. CDR1 and CDR2 (germline): MNHEY, SMNVEV (reference sequence). This CDR3 is CASSPDGLGTQYF. The DNA for the CDR3 is TGTGCCAGCAGTCCCGACGGTCTGGGGACCCAGTACTTC.

This clone was seen a single time. Other DNA sequences of this sample code for an identical CDR3. This chain connects TRBV6-5 to TRBJ2-7; D unresolved. V lost 0 bases and J lost 0, with 9 bases in between. Germline V gives CDR1 MNHEY, CDR2 SVGAGI. The CDR3 contains 15 residues. This CDR3 is CASSYSRISSYEQYF. The CDR3 region has the DNA TGTGCCAGCAGTTACTCGAGGATCAGCTCCTACGAGCAGTACTTC.

The CDR3 DNA follows: TGTGCCAGCAGTCCTAACAGGGGGCGGGATCAGCCCCAGCATTTT. It is translated as CASSPNRGRDQPQHF. The J gene is TRBJ1-5, the V gene TRBV28; 9 positions agree with TRBD1. The V gene's germline CDR1 is MDHEN and CDR2 SYDVKM. V shed 5 bases and J 5 bases; nucleotides not matched to a gene: 7. The CDR3 runs to 15 residues. The variable domain in full, with the rest retrieved from reference TRBV28 and TRBJ1-5, is DVKVTQSSRYLVKRTGEKVFLECVQDMDHENMFWYRQDPGLGLRLIYFSYDVKMKEKGDIPEGYSVSREKKERFSLILESASTNQTSMYLCASSPNRGRDQPQHFGDGTRLSIL.

This chain connects TRBV2 to TRBJ2-7; 7 bases align to TRBD1. Germline V gene sequence: CDR1 SNHLY, CDR2 FYNNEI. V lost 3 bases and J lost 9; bases outside the gene matches: 8. This CDR3 has 13 residues. CDR3 sequence (DNA): TGTGCCAGCAGTGAGGGACAGCCCTCGGGGCAGTACTTC. Amino acid sequence: CASSEGQPSGQYF.

The chain links TRBV12-5 to TRBJ2-3; D gene unclear. Germline lookup yields CDR1 LGHNT and CDR2 FRNRAP. V lost 2 bases to trimming and J lost 6 bases, with 6 bases between them. The CDR3 has 12 amino acids. The CDR3 region has the DNA TGTGCTAGTGGTTTGCGGCGGGATACGCAGTATTTT. Residues: CASGLRRDTQYF.

A remark on this clone: In the same sample, other DNA sequences code for this CDR3. The CDR3 loop is CASSESGANTEAFF. Written as DNA, the CDR3 is TGCGCCAGCAGTGAGTCTGGAGCGAACACTGAAGCTTTCTTT. V and J are TRBV10-1 and TRBJ1-1, with D uncertain. V shed 0 bases and J shed 1 base, with 6 bases lying between them. Per germline, CDR1 WNHNN and CDR2 SYGVQD (reference sequence). The CDR3 is made up of 14 amino acids.

This chain connects TRBV19 to TRBJ2-7; D may be TRBD2 (5 bases). The CDR3 length is 14 residues. Germline CDR1 reads LNHDA; CDR2 reads SQIVND (reference sequence). The germline V and J ends were trimmed by 1 base and 2 bases, with 9 bases remaining between them. This CDR3 is CASSIVREAYEQYF. The CDR3 DNA is TGTGCCAGTAGTATAGTACGGGAAGCCTACGAGCAGTACTTC. Combining the CDR3 with reference TRBV19 and TRBJ2-7 gives the whole variable domain DGGITQSPKYLFRKEGQNVTLSCEQNLNHDAMYWYRQDPGQGLRLIYYSQIVNDFQKGDIAEGYSVSREKKESFPLTVTSAQKNPTAFYLCASSIVREAYEQYFGPGTRLTVT.

This rearrangement joins TRBV5-1 to TRBJ2-7; 10 nucleotides agree with TRBD2. CDR3 length equals 16 residues. After removal of 4 bases from V and 6 bases from J, the junction contained 13 bases not matched to a gene. Looked up from germline, CDR1 is SGHRS and CDR2 is YFSETQ. CDR3 bases: TGCGCCAGCAGCGCGCCGGGACTAGCGACACGAGGCGAGCAGTACTTC. Encoded protein: CASSAPGLATRGEQYF.

The chain links TRBV2 to TRBJ1-5; no clear D. The V end was cut by 7 bases, the J end by 0 bases, with 10 bases between. From germline, CDR1 is SNHLY and CDR2 FYNNEI. CDR3 size: 14 residues. This CDR3 is CASTSRLSNQPQHF. The CDR3 DNA follows: TGTGCCAGCACTTCAAGGCTTAGCAATCAGCCCCAGCATTTT.

This clone came up once. The sample contains more than one DNA sequence encoding this CDR3. This chain joins TRBV29-1 and TRBJ2-5; D gene ambiguous. CDR1 and CDR2 (germline): SQVTM, ANQGSEA. Trimming left V 4 bases short and J 2 bases short, with 5 bases between. This CDR3 has 11 amino acids. The CDR3 DNA reads TGCAGCGTTGGCATACAAGAGACCCAGTACTTC. Amino acid sequence: CSVGIQETQYF.

The chain recombines TRBV19 with TRBJ2-2, with D unresolved. V shed 6 bases and J shed 7 bases, with 18 bases lying between them. The CDR3 has 15 residues. The germline V gene has CDR1 LNHDA and CDR2 SQIVND (reference sequence). CDR3 loop: CASSQTRVGDGELFF. In DNA form, the CDR3 reads TGTGCCAGTAGCCAGACAAGGGTTGGCGACGGGGAGCTGTTTTTT.

Only a few counts were recorded for this clone. The V call is TRBV28, the J call TRBJ1-1; TRBD1 agrees at 9 bases. The CDR3 loop spans 16 amino acids. The V gene end was trimmed by 6 bases and the J gene end by 1 base; junction bases not matched to a gene: 9. Germline-derived CDR1 and CDR2 are MDHEN and SYDVKM. The CDR3 DNA reads as TGTGCCAGCAGGCGAACAGGGGGCAGGGGGAACACTGAAGCTTTCTTT. It encodes CASRRTGGRGNTEAFF.

This chain uses TRBV11-1 with TRBJ2-2; 8 bases agree with TRBD1. The V gene end was trimmed by 3 bases and the J gene end by 6 bases; junction bases not matched to a gene: 3. This CDR3 is 14 amino acids long. Germline values: CDR1 SGHAT, CDR2 FQDESV (reference sequence). Written as DNA, the CDR3 is TGTGCCAGCAGCTTGACAGGGGTCCCCGGGGAGCTGTTTTTT. Its protein product is CASSLTGVPGELFF.